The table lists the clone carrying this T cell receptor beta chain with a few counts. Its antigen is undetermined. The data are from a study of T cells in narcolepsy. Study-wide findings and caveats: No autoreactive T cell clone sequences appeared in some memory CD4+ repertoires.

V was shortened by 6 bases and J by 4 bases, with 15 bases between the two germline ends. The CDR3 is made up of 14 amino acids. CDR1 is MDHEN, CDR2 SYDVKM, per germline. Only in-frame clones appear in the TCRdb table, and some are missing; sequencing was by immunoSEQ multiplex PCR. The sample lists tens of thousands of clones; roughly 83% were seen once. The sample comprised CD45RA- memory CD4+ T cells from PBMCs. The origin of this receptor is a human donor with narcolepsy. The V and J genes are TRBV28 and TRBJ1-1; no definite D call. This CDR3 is CASSPPGLGTEAFF. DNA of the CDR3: TGTGCCAGCAGCCCCCCCGGGTTGGGCACTGAAGCTTTCTTT. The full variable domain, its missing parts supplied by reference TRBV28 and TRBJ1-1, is DVKVTQSSRYLVKRTGEKVFLECVQDMDHENMFWYRQDPGLGLRLIYFSYDVKMKEKGDIPEGYSVSREKKERFSLILESASTNQTSMYLCASSPPGLGTEAFFGQGTRLTVV.